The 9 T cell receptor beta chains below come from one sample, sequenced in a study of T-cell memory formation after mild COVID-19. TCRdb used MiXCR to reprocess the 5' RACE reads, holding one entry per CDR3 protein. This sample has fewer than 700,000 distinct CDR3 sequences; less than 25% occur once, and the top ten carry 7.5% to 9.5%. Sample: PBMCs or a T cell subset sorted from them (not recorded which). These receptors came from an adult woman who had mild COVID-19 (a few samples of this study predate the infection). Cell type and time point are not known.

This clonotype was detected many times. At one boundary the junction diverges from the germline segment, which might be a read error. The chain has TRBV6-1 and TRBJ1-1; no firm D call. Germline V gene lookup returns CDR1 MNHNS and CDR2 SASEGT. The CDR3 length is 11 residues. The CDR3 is CAGRLNTEAFF. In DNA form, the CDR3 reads TGTGCCGGCAGATTGAACACTGAAGCTTTCTTT.

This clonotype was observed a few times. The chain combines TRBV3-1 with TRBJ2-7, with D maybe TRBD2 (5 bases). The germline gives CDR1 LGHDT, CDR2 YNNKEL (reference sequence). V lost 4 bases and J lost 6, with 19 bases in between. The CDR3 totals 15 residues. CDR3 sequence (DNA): TGTGCCAGCAGCCTCCGCCGTGCGAGGGCCGGCGAGCAGTACTTC. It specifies CASSLRRARAGEQYF.

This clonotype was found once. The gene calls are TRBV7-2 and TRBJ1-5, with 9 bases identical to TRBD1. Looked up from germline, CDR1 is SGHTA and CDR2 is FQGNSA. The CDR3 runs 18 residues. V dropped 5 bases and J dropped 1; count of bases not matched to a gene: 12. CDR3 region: CASSPPGQGVRSNQPQHF. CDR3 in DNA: TGTGCCAGCAGCCCACCGGGACAGGGAGTCAGAAGCAATCAGCCCCAGCATTTT.

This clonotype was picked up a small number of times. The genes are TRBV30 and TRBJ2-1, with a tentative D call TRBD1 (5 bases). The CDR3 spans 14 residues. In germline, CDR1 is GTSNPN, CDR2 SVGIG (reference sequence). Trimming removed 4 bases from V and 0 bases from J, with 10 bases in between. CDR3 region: CAWTRQFSYNEQFF. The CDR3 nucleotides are TGTGCCTGGACGAGACAGTTCTCCTACAATGAGCAGTTCTTC.

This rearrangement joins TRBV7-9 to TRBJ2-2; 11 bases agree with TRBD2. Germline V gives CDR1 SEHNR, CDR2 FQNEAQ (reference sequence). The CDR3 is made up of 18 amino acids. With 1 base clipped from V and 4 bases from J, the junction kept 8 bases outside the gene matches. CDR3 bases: TGTGCCAGCAGCTTAGGAACTAGCGGGAGTAAGAGCACCGGGGAGCTGTTTTTT. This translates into CASSLGTSGSKSTGELFF. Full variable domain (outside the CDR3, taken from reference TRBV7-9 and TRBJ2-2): DTGVSQNPRHKITKRGQNVTFRCDPISEHNRLYWYRQTLGQGPEFLTYFQNEAQLEKSRLLSDRFSAERPKGSFSTLEIQRTEQGDSAMYLCASSLGTSGSKSTGELFFGEGSRLTVL.

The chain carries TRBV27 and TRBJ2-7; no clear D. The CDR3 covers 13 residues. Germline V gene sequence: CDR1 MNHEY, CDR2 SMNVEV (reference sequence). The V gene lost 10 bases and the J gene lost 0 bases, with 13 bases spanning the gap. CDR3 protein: CATRFGSSYEQYF. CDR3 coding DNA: TGTGCCACCCGTTTTGGCAGCTCCTACGAGCAGTACTTC.

The CDR3 coding sequence is TGTGCCATCAGGGGCAGGGACACTGAAGCTTTCTTT. The encoded protein is CAIRGRDTEAFF. The rearrangement links TRBV10-3 to TRBJ1-1, with TRBD1 as a possible D gene (5 bases). This CDR3 is built from 12 residues. Trimming took off 6 bases at V and 3 bases at J, with 8 bases between the two ends. Germline CDR1 is ENHRY and CDR2 is SYGVKD.

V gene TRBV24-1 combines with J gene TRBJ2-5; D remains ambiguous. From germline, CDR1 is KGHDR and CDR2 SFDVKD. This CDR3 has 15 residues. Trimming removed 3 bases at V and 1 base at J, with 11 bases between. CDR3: CATSDPTRPQETQYF. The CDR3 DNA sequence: TGTGCCACCAGTGATCCTACACGGCCCCAAGAGACCCAGTACTTC.

CDR3 DNA: TGCGCCAGCAGCTTTGATCGGGCGGAGCAGTACTTC. Translated, it gives CASSFDRAEQYF. This chain joins TRBV5-1 and TRBJ2-7, with no clear D. V lost 2 bases, J lost 7 bases, and 10 bases lay in between. Germline CDR1 SGHRS, CDR2 YFSETQ. The CDR3 consists of 12 residues. Variable domain in full (rest from reference TRBV5-1 and TRBJ2-7): KAGVTQTPRYLIKTRGQQVTLSCSPISGHRSVSWYQQTPGQGLQFLFEYFSETQRNKGNFPGRFSGRQFSNSRSEMNVSTLELGDSALYLCASSFDRAEQYFGPGTRLTVT.